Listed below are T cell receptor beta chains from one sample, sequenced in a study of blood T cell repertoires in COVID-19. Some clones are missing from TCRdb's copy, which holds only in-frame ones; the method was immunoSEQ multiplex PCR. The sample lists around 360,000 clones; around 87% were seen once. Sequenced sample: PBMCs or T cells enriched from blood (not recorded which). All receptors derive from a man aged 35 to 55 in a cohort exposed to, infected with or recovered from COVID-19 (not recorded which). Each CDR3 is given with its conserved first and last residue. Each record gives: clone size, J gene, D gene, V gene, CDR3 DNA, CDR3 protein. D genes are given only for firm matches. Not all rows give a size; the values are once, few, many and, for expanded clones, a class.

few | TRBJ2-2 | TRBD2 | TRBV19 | TGTGCCAGTAGTACCCAAGTTGGACTAGCGGGAGTGTTTAGGGCCGGGGAGCTGTTTTTT | CASSTQVGLAGVFRAGELFF
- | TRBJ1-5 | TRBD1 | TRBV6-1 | TGTGCCAGCAGTGATCAGGGGGTGGGACAGCCCCAGCATTTT | CASSDQGVGQPQHF
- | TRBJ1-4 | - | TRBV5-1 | TGCGCCAGCAGCTTTTCCGGTATGAATGAAAAACTGTTTTTT | CASSFSGMNEKLFF
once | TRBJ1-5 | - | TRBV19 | TGTGCCAGTAGTATAGGAGGCGGAGGGAGCGGGGGCAATCAGCCCCAGCATTTT | CASSIGGGGSGGNQPQHF
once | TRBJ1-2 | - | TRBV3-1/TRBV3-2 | TGTGCCAGCAGCCAAGACGGAGCGGGCGCGGACTATGGCTACACCTTC | CASSQDGAGADYGYTF
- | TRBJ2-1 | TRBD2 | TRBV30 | TGTGCCTGGGGGTCTAGTGAGGGACTAGCGGGAGACTGGAGCAATGAGCAGTTCTTC | CAWGSSEGLAGDWSNEQFF
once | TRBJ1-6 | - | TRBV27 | TGTGCCACCAGCATGGGGGGGCCGGGTTCACCCCTCCACTTT | CATSMGGPGSPLHF
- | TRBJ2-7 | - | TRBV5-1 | TGCGCCAGCAGCTTTGCTAGCGCCTACGAGCAGTACTTC | CASSFASAYEQYF
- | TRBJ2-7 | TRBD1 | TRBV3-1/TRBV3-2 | TGTGCCAGCAGCCAACGGGCGGGACAGGGTTCTTACGAGCAGTACTTC | CASSQRAGQGSYEQYF
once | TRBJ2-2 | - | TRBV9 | TGTGCCAGCAGCCCGGGACAATTGGCCGGGGAGCTGTTTTTT | CASSPGQLAGELFF
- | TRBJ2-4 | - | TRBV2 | TGTGCCACCTCAGGGTGGTTTGGCAAAAACATTCAGTACTTC | CATSGWFGKNIQYF
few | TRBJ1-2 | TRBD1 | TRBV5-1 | TGCGCCAGCAGTTCCCATACAGGGGCTGCCCCTGGCTACACCTTC | CASSSHTGAAPGYTF
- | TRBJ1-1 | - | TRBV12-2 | TGTGCAAGTCGCTTACGGGGGGCCGAGAACACTGAAGCTTTCTTT | CASRLRGAENTEAFF
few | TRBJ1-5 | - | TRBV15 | TGTGCCACCAGCAGAGACAGGGGAGATCAGCCCCAGCATTTT | CATSRDRGDQPQHF
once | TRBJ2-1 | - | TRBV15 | TGTGCCACCAGCAGCGTTATCTACAATGAGCAGTTCTTC | CATSSVIYNEQFF
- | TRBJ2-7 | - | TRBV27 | TGTGCCAGCAGTACGGGAAACTACGAGCAGTACTTC | CASSTGNYEQYF
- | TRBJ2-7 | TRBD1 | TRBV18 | TGTGCCAGCTCACTGCAGGGGGCTGTCGAGCAGTACTTC | CASSLQGAVEQYF
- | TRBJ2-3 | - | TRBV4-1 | TGCGCCAGCAGCCAAGCTGGACGGGGTTCAGATACGCAGTATTTT | CASSQAGRGSDTQYF
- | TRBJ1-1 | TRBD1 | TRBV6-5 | TGTGCCAGCAGTTACGGGACAGGGGAGGGAGCTTTCTTT | CASSYGTGEGAFF
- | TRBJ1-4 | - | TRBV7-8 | TGTGCCAGCAGCTTAATGGGGGGTAAAGAAAAACTGTTTTTT | CASSLMGGKEKLFF
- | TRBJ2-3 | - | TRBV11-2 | TGTGCCAGCAGCCCCCGGGTAGTTCGGGGCACAGATACGCAGTATTTT | CASSPRVVRGTDTQYF
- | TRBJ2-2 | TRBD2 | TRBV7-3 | TGTGCCAGCAGCCCTGGACTAGCGGGAGGGATCGGGGAGTTGTTTTTT | CASSPGLAGGIGELFF
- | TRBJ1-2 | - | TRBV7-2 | TGTGCCAGCAGCTTAGACAGGGTCGGCCCCTATGGCTACACCTTC | CASSLDRVGPYGYTF
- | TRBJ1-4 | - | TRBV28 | TGTGCCAGCAGTTCGTCGGGTGAAAAACTGTTTTTT | CASSSSGEKLFF
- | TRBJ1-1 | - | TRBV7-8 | TGTGCCAGCAGCTTAGCTTACAGGAACACTGAAGCTTTCTTT | CASSLAYRNTEAFF
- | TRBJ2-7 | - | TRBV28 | TGTGCCAGCAGTTTGTCCAGCTACGAGCAGTACTTC | CASSLSSYEQYF
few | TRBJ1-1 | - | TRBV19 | TGTGCCAGTAGTATTTCTTTGGCCGAGAACACTGAAGCTTTCTTT | CASSISLAENTEAFF
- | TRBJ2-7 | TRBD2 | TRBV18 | TGTGCCAGCTCACCGCGGACTAGGACCTACGAGCAGTACTTC | CASSPRTRTYEQYF
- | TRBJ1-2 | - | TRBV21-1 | TGTGCCAGCAGCAAACGTAGTATTCTGATTGGACAGGGATTCCCTTTGGACGGCTACACCTTC | CASSKRSILIGQGFPLDGYTF
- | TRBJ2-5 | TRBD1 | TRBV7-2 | TGTGCCAGCAGCTTAGACGGGACAGGGGTTGAGACCCAGTACTTC | CASSLDGTGVETQYF
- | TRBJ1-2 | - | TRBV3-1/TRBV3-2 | TGTGCCAGCAGCCAATCGAGAGTAACGGGCTACACCTTC | CASSQSRVTGYTF
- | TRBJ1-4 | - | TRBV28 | TGTGCCAGCGCTAACCCCATCGGACGGAGGAATGGTAATGAAAAACTGTTTTTT | CASANPIGRRNGNEKLFF
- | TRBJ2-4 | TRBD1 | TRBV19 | TGTGCCAGTAGTACCCCCGCAGGGGGTAAGGACATTCAGTACTTC | CASSTPAGGKDIQYF
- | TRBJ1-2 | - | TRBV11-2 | TGTGCCAGCAGCCCCGGGGGGGCGAATGGCTACACCTTC | CASSPGGANGYTF
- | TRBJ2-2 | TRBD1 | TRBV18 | TGTGCCAGCTCACGGCCGACAGGGCAAAGAGGTACCGGGGAGCTGTTTTTT | CASSRPTGQRGTGELFF
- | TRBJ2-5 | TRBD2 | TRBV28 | TGTGCCAGCACCTTTAGCGGGAGCCAGACCCAGTACTTC | CASTFSGSQTQYF
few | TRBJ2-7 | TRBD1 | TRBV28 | TGTGCCAGCACCGAAGGGACAGCGAGCTCCTACGAGCAGTACTTC | CASTEGTASSYEQYF
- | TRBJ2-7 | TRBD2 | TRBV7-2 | TGTGCCAGCAGCTCCCTCTTAGCGGGGGCCTACGAGCAGTACTTC | CASSSLLAGAYEQYF
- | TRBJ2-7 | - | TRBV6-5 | TGTGCCAGCATCCCGCGGGGAGACTCCTACGAGCAGTACTTC | CASIPRGDSYEQYF
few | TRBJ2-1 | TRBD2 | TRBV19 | TGTGCCAGTAGTATAGCTAGCGGGATGGATGAGCAGTTCTTC | CASSIASGMDEQFF
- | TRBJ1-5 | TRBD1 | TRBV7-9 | TGTGCCAGCAGCCCAGGGGACAGCAGCAATCAGCCCCAGCATTTT | CASSPGDSSNQPQHF
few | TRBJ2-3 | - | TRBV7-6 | TGTGCCAGCAGCCCTAGTTCCCCCCCCGATACGCAGTATTTT | CASSPSSPPDTQYF
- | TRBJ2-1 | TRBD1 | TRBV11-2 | TGTGCCAGCAGGCCGGGACAGGGGGCGTACAATGAGCAGTTCTTC | CASRPGQGAYNEQFF
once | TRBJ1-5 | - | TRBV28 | TGTGCCAGCAGTCGTCCGGACAACAATCAGCCCCAGCATTTT | CASSRPDNNQPQHF
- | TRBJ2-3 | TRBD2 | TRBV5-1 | TGCGCCAGCAGCTTAGCGGGAGTGGGCACAGATACGCAGTATTTT | CASSLAGVGTDTQYF
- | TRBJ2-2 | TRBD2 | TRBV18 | TGTGCCAGCTCACCACTGGCGGGAGACACCGGGGAGCTGTTTTTT | CASSPLAGDTGELFF
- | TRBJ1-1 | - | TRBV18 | TGTGCCAGCTCACTCCTTCGCACTGAAGCTTTCTTT | CASSLLRTEAFF
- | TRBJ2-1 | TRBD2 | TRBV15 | TGTGCCACCAGCAGGAGTAGCGGGATAGTCTACAATGAGCAGTTCTTC | CATSRSSGIVYNEQFF
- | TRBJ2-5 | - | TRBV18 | TGTGCCAGCTCACCGGCACAGGCCAAGACCCAGTACTTC | CASSPAQAKTQYF
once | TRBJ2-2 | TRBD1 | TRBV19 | TGTGCCAGTAGTGGGACAGGGAGAACCGGGGAGCTGTTTTTT | CASSGTGRTGELFF
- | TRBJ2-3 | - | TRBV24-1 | TGTGCCACCGAGGTCGCTAGCGGCACAGATACGCAGTATTTT | CATEVASGTDTQYF